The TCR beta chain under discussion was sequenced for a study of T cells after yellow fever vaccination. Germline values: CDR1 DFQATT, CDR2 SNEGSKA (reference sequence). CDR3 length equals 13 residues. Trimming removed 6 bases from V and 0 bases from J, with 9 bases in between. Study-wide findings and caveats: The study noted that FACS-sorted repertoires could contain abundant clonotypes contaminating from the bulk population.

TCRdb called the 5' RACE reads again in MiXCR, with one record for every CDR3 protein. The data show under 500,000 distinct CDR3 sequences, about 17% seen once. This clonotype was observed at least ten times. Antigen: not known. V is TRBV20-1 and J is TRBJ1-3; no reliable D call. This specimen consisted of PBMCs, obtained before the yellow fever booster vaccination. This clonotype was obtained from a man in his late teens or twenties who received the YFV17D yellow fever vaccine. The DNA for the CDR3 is TGCAGTGCGGACCCAAACTCTGGAAACACCATATATTTT. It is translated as CSADPNSGNTIYF.